Each of the 30 T cell receptor beta chains below was sequenced from the same sample in a study of OX40 agonist ivuxolimab in advanced cancers. The library was prepared using the immunoSEQ multiplex PCR assay. Not all clones reach the TCRdb copy of this immuneACCESS table, which keeps in-frame sequences only. Checked studies attribute under half of the gap to unresolved V genes and leave the rest unexplained. The sample includes 60,000 or so clones, with about nine tenths observed a single time. The biggest ten clones account for over 20% of the sample. The material was CD4+ or CD8+ T cells sorted from blood, obtained in a trial of the OX40 agonist ivuxolimab. The receptors shown here come from an adult with an advanced solid tumor such as melanoma, head and neck, liver or kidney cancer.

The V gene is TRBV28, the J gene TRBJ1-5, with D possibly TRBD1 on 5 matching bases. The germline V gene encodes CDR1 MDHEN and CDR2 SYDVKM. The germline V and J ends were trimmed by 2 bases and 3 bases, with 14 bases remaining between them. The CDR3 loop spans 16 amino acids. CDR3 nucleotides: TGTGCCAGCAGTTTAAGAGGGGTTGGTGACAATCAGCCCCAGCATTTT. It yields the protein CASSLRGVGDNQPQHF.

The chain recombines TRBV30 with TRBJ1-1; no clear D. The germline V gene has CDR1 GTSNPN and CDR2 SVGIG (reference sequence). Trimming removed 0 bases at V and 3 bases at J, with 5 bases between. The CDR3 contains 12 residues. The CDR3 nucleotides read TGTGCCTGGAGTGTACTTGACACTGAAGCTTTCTTT. Protein: CAWSVLDTEAFF.

Only a few counts were recorded for this clone. The rearrangement joins TRBV4-3 to TRBJ1-5; TRBD1 might be the D (6 bases). This CDR3 has 16 amino acids. The V end was cut by 1 base, the J end by 5 bases, with 15 bases between. The germline gives CDR1 LGHNA, CDR2 YSLEER. The CDR3 is CASSQVVGADYQPQHF. DNA of the CDR3: TGCGCCAGCAGCCAAGTGGTGGGGGCTGATTATCAGCCCCAGCATTTT.

The gene calls are TRBV12-2 and TRBJ2-1; the D call TRBD1 from the table was never checked on the DNA. TRBV12-2 is labeled a pseudogene. The CDR3 spans 18 residues. The CDR3 bases are TGTGCAAGTCGCTTAGACGAACGGCGGGGTCAGGGGGACAATGAGCAGTTCTTC. Translation gives CASRLDERRGQGDNEQFF.

This clone was observed once. The CDR3 DNA follows: TGTGCCAGTAGTATAGATATGGAGCTCTTGGGTTCACCCCTCCACTTT. Amino acids: CASSIDMELLGSPLHF. The J gene is TRBJ1-6, the V gene TRBV19; no definite D call. The CDR3 is 16 residues long. V was shortened by 0 bases and J by 9 bases, with 15 bases between the two germline ends. Germline V gene sequence: CDR1 LNHDA, CDR2 SQIVND (reference sequence).

J is TRBJ1-2 and V is TRBV6-5; D is ambiguous. CDR1 is MNHEY, CDR2 SVGAGI, per germline. The V end was cut by 7 bases, the J end by 4 bases, with 13 bases between. CDR3 size: 13 residues. CDR3 DNA sequence: TGTGCCAGCAATATGGGTAACAGCTATGGCTACACCTTC. Protein sequence: CASNMGNSYGYTF.

This clone showed up just a few times. The rearrangement links TRBV2 to TRBJ1-6; 7 positions match TRBD1. This CDR3 region has 15 residues. V lost 6 bases to trimming and J lost 4 bases; unmatched junction nucleotides: 6. The germline V gene has CDR1 SNHLY and CDR2 FYNNEI. The CDR3 loop is CASSAGQIYNSPLHF. The DNA of the CDR3 is TGTGCCAGCAGCGCGGGACAGATATATAATTCACCCCTCCACTTT.

The chain recombines TRBV29-1 with TRBJ1-2; D not resolved. The CDR3 extends over 11 amino acids. The V gene's germline CDR1 is SQVTM and CDR2 ANQGSEA. Between the trimmed V and J ends, which lost 3 bases and 4 bases, there was a span of 6 bases. CDR3 coding DNA: TGCAGCGTTGATCGGGGCTATGGCTACACCTTC. Amino acids: CSVDRGYGYTF.

In this sample, this clone turned up once. J is TRBJ2-7 and V is TRBV6-5; D gene ambiguous. Deletions cut 5 bases from V and 0 bases from J, with 8 bases between. Germline V gene lookup returns CDR1 MNHEY and CDR2 SVGAGI. This CDR3 has 13 residues. The CDR3 DNA reads as TGTGCCAGCAGTGAAGGTCACTCCTACGAGCAGTACGTC. It codes for CASSEGHSYEQYV.

The count of this clone is one. The chain links TRBV21-1 to TRBJ2-3. TRBV21-1 is a pseudogene locus. This CDR3 comprises 12 residues. This CDR3 is CASNPSTDTQYF. DNA for the CDR3: TGTGCCAGCAACCCTAGCACAGATACGCAGTATTTT.

This clone was seen just once. The chain uses TRBV6-5 and TRBJ1-5; TRBD1 agrees at 8 bases. The germline V gene has CDR1 MNHEY and CDR2 SVGAGI. The V segment lost 5 bases and the J segment 4 bases; nucleotides outside the gene matches: 7. The CDR3 length is 15 residues. The DNA for the CDR3 is TGTGCCAGCAGTCCCACAGGGGGTAAGAATCAGCCCCAGCATTTT. Protein sequence: CASSPTGGKNQPQHF.

V gene TRBV30 combines with J gene TRBJ1-1, with a weak D call TRBD1 (6 bases). CDR1 GTSNPN and CDR2 SVGIG come from the germline V gene (reference sequence). This CDR3 comprises 12 residues. The V and J ends lost 0 bases and 6 bases respectively, with 8 bases between them. The CDR3 sequence: CAWSVTGPEAFF. In nucleotides, the CDR3 is TGTGCCTGGAGTGTAACAGGGCCTGAAGCTTTCTTT.

The CDR3 bases are TGCGCCAGCAGCCAAGATCGGGGCGGGACCTACAATGAGCAGTTCTTC. It translates to CASSQDRGGTYNEQFF. The chain links TRBV4-3 to TRBJ2-1; TRBD2 is a possible D gene (6 bases). This CDR3 is built from 16 residues. Germline V gene lookup returns CDR1 LGHNA and CDR2 YSLEER. V was trimmed by 0 bases and J by 2 bases, leaving 11 bases between them.

V and J are TRBV7-2 and TRBJ1-1; 7 nucleotides agree with TRBD1. Trimming took 0 bases from V and 3 from J; bases not matched to a gene: 1. This CDR3 has 14 amino acids. Looked up from germline, CDR1 is SGHTA and CDR2 is FQGNSA. This CDR3 reads CASSLAGQHTEAFF. In nucleotides, the CDR3 is TGTGCCAGCAGCTTAGCGGGACAGCACACTGAAGCTTTCTTT.

The chain has TRBV28 and TRBJ1-2, with D maybe TRBD1 (6 bases). Trimming took 3 bases from V and 5 from J, leaving 19 bases between them. There are 16 residues in the CDR3. Germline V gives CDR1 MDHEN, CDR2 SYDVKM. As DNA, the CDR3 is TGTGCCAGCAGTTTTGGGCAAGTGTCACAGGGATATGGCTACACCTTC. This gives the protein CASSFGQVSQGYGYTF.

This sequence joins TRBV4-3 and TRBJ2-1, with 9 nucleotides matching TRBD2. The CDR3 contains 17 residues. Germline CDR1 and CDR2: LGHNA and YSLEER. The V gene end was trimmed by 1 base and the J gene end by 5 bases; junction bases not matched to a gene: 9. CDR3 in amino acids: CASSQGRFQREDNEQFF. CDR3 DNA: TGCGCCAGCAGCCAAGGGCGGTTCCAGCGGGAGGACAATGAGCAGTTCTTC.

The genes are TRBV7-9 and TRBJ2-1, with a weak D call TRBD1 (5 bases). V shed 10 bases and J shed 0 bases, with 13 bases lying between them. Germline loops: CDR1 SEHNR, CDR2 FQNEAQ (reference sequence). This CDR3 spans 14 amino acids. CDR3 amino acids: CATKGVSSYNEQFF. Here the CDR3 DNA reads TGTGCCACCAAAGGGGTTAGCTCCTACAATGAGCAGTTCTTC.

V is TRBV9 and J is TRBJ1-2, with D perhaps matching TRBD1 (6 bases). V lost 3 bases and J lost 0, with 15 bases in between. This CDR3 has 16 amino acids. Germline loops: CDR1 SGDLS, CDR2 YYNGEE. DNA of the CDR3: TGTGCCAGCAGCGCACCCTGGACAGCCCCTAACTATGGCTACACCTTC. Its protein is CASSAPWTAPNYGYTF.

The DNA of the CDR3 is TGTGCCAGCAGTGGTACTATAGCGGGGGGGAGAGAGACCCAGTACTTC. The encoded protein is CASSGTIAGGRETQYF. V is TRBV2 and J is TRBJ2-5; 11 positions match TRBD2. The CDR3 extends over 16 amino acids. J lost 4 bases, V lost 4 bases, and 8 bases had no gene match. CDR1 is SNHLY and CDR2 is FYNNEI in the germline V gene.

J is TRBJ1-1 and V is TRBV7-9, with D possibly being TRBD1 (6 bases). Looked up from germline, CDR1 is SEHNR and CDR2 is FQNEAQ (reference sequence). V was pared by 5 bases and J by 9 bases, with 13 bases between. The CDR3 spans 12 residues. CDR3 region: CASSARGRKAFF. CDR3 nucleotides: TGTGCCAGCAGCGCTAGGGGGAGGAAAGCTTTCTTT.

The gene calls are TRBV13 and TRBJ2-5; 7 bases fit TRBD1. The CDR3 is made up of 13 amino acids. Germline loops: CDR1 PRHDT, CDR2 FYEKMQ (reference sequence). J was trimmed by 2 bases and V by 6 bases; bases with no gene match: 3. CDR3 DNA sequence: TGTGCCAGCAGTTTCAGGGGGCAAGAGACCCAGTACTTC. Its translation: CASSFRGQETQYF.

The chain joins TRBV20-1 to TRBJ1-3, with unresolved D. The germline CDR1 and CDR2 sequences are DFQATT and SNEGSKA (reference sequence). The V gene lost 2 bases and the J gene lost 8 bases, with 7 bases spanning the gap. The CDR3 spans 11 residues. The CDR3 DNA follows: TGCAGTGCTAGATCCATAGACACCATATATTTT. This sequence encodes CSARSIDTIYF.

This chain uses TRBV27 with TRBJ1-5, with D tentatively TRBD1 (5 bases). Germline V lookup: CDR1 MNHEY, CDR2 SMNVEV (reference sequence). Trimming removed 5 bases at V and 3 bases at J, with 14 bases between. The CDR3 loop spans 15 amino acids. CDR3 protein: CASSPGTGLNQPQHF. As DNA, the CDR3 is TGTGCCAGCAGTCCCGGGACGGGGCTCAATCAGCCCCAGCATTTT.

V gene TRBV4-2 combines with J gene TRBJ1-2, with 8 bases lining up with TRBD1. CDR1 and CDR2 (germline): LGHNA, YNFKEQ. This CDR3 is 12 amino acids long. With V trimmed by 9 bases and J by 7 bases, 7 bases remained unmatched. This CDR3 is CASSFGQGGYTF. CDR3 sequence (DNA): TGTGCCAGTTCCTTCGGACAGGGTGGCTACACCTTC.

The CDR3 here is CASSLSGQETQYF. CDR3 nucleotide sequence: TGTGCCAGCAGTTTATCGGGGCAAGAGACCCAGTACTTC. The chain links TRBV28 to TRBJ2-5, with a tentative D call TRBD2 (5 bases). Germline-derived CDR1 and CDR2 are MDHEN and SYDVKM. CDR3 length equals 13 residues. V lost 1 base and J lost 2, with 5 bases in between.

The chain employs TRBV28 and TRBJ2-5, with D tentatively TRBD1 (5 bases). The end of the DNA aligns better with TRBJ2-7, so the J call may be wrong. The germline V gene encodes CDR1 MDHEN and CDR2 SYDVKM. CDR3 size: 14 residues. The CDR3 here is CASSLCRVGCEQYF. CDR3 bases: TGTGCCAGCAGTTTATGCAGGGTAGGGTGCGAGCAGTACTTC.

The chain joins TRBV6-5 to TRBJ1-4, with D maybe TRBD1 (5 bases). Trimming left V 0 bases short and J 6 bases short, with 14 bases between. CDR3 size: 16 residues. Germline V gene data show CDR1 as MNHEY and CDR2 as SVGAGI. In DNA, the CDR3 is TGTGCCAGCAGTTACTCGATAGGGGAAAGGCATGAAAAACTGTTTTTT. This encodes CASSYSIGERHEKLFF.

The chain has TRBV9 and TRBJ2-1; 7 bases match TRBD2. V was clipped by 0 bases and J by 4 bases; unmatched bases: 4. The CDR3 sequence is 15 residues long. Germline lookup yields CDR1 SGDLS and CDR2 YYNGEE. The CDR3 region is CASSVASGLYNEQFF. The CDR3, as DNA: TGTGCCAGCAGCGTAGCTAGCGGACTTTACAATGAGCAGTTCTTC.

J is TRBJ2-3 and V is TRBV13; D ambiguous. Germline assignment: CDR1 PRHDT and CDR2 FYEKMQ (reference sequence). This CDR3 comprises 12 residues. The V gene lost 4 bases and the J gene lost 1 base, with 3 bases spanning the gap. The CDR3 DNA is TGTGCCAGCAGCTCAGGCACAGATACGCAGTATTTT. This encodes CASSSGTDTQYF.

V and J are TRBV6-5 and TRBJ1-1; D gene ambiguous. V dropped 0 bases and J dropped 0 bases, with 11 bases sitting between them. Germline V gene data show CDR1 as MNHEY and CDR2 as SVGAGI. The CDR3 is made up of 16 amino acids. CDR3 nucleotide sequence: TGTGCCAGCAGTTACTCCCCGGCAATGGTGAACACTGAAGCTTTCTTT. Encoded protein: CASSYSPAMVNTEAFF.